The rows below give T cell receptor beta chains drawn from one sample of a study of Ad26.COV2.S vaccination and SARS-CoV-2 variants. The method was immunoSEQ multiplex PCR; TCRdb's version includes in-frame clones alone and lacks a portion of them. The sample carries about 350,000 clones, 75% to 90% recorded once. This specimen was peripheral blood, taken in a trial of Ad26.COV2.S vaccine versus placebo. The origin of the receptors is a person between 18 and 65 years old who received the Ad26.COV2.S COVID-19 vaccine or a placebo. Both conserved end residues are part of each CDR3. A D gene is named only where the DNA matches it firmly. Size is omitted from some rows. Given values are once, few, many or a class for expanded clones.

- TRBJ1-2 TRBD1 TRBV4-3 CASSLLTGTANYGYTF TGCGCCAGCAGCCTACTGACCGGGACAGCAAACTATGGCTACACCTTC
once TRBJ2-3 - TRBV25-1 CASSERPATDTQYF TGTGCCAGCAGTGAACGGCCCGCCACAGATACGCAGTATTTT
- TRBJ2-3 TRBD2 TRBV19 CASRTSGRAQDTQYF TGTGCCAGTAGAACTAGCGGGAGGGCCCAGGATACGCAGTATTTT
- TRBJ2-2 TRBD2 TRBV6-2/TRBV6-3 CASSSIWASGDMNTGELFF TGTGCCAGCAGTTCCATTTGGGCTAGCGGGGATATGAACACCGGGGAGCTGTTTTTT
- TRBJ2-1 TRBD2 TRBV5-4 CASSPRLAGDGSEQFF TGTGCCAGCAGCCCACGACTAGCGGGAGATGGAAGTGAGCAGTTCTTC
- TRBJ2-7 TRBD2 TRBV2 CASSPSGGLEQYF TGTGCCAGCAGCCCTAGCGGGGGGCTCGAGCAGTACTTC
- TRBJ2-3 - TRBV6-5 CASSFETDTQYF TGTGCCAGCAGCTTTGAGACAGATACGCAGTATTTT
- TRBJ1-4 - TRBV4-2 CASSQDQQGFHEKLFF TGTGCCAGCAGCCAAGATCAACAGGGATTCCATGAAAAACTGTTTTTT
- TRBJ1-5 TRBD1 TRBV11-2 CASSLQGPSGPQHF TGTGCCAGCAGCCTACAGGGGCCCTCGGGGCCCCAGCATTTT
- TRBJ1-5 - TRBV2 CASSVSLQPQHF TGTGCCAGCAGTGTGTCGCTCCAGCCCCAGCATTTT
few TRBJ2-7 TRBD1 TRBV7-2 CASSFYRGIAYEQYF TGTGCCAGCAGCTTCTACAGGGGGATTGCCTACGAGCAGTACTTC
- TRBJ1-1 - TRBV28 CASSLWNTEAFF TGTGCCAGCAGTTTATGGAACACTGAAGCTTTCTTT
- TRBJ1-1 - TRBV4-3 CASSQGSRLNTEAFF TGCGCCAGCAGCCAGGGCTCCAGGCTGAACACTGAAGCTTTCTTT
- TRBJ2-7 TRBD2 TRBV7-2 CASSLGGAASYEQYF TGTGCCAGCAGCTTGGGAGGGGCGGCCTCCTACGAGCAGTACTTC
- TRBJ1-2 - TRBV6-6 CASSAARGTYGYTF TGTGCCAGCAGTGCAGCTCGGGGCACCTATGGCTACACCTTC
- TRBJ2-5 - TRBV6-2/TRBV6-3 CASSRGTEETQYF TGTGCCAGCAGTCGTGGGACTGAAGAGACCCAGTACTTC
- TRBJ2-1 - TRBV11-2 CASSLDLGTYNEQFF TGTGCCAGCAGCTTAGATCTAGGGACCTACAATGAGCAGTTCTTC
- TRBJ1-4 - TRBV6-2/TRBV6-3 CASSPQGIEKLFF TGTGCCAGCAGCCCTCAGGGGATTGAAAAACTGTTTTTT
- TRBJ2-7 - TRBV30 CAGGLGLTEQYF TGTGCCGGGGGGCTAGGATTGACCGAGCAGTACTTC
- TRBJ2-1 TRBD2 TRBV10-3 CAISPALLAGSSYNEQFF TGTGCCATCAGTCCGGCGTTGTTAGCGGGATCGAGCTACAATGAGCAGTTCTTC
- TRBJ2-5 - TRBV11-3 CASSLDRPGRGKETQYF TGTGCCAGCAGCTTAGATCGGCCAGGAAGAGGAAAAGAGACCCAGTACTTC
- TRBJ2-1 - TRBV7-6 CASSFGGGNEQFF TGTGCCAGCAGCTTCGGGGGAGGCAATGAGCAGTTCTTC
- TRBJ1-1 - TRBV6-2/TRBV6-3 CASSYSGQGDAFF TGTGCCAGCAGTTACTCGGGCCAGGGTGACGCTTTCTTT
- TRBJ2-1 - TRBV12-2 CASRFCAGNGSYNEQFF TGTGCAAGTCGCTTCTGCGCGGGAAATGGCTCCTACAATGAGCAGTTCTTC
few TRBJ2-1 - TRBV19 CASRSGAGTPNEQFF TGTGCCAGTAGATCTGGCGCGGGGACCCCCAATGAGCAGTTCTTC
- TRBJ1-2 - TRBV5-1 CASSFNQGMNYGYTF TGCGCCAGCAGCTTCAATCAGGGGATGAACTATGGCTACACCTTC
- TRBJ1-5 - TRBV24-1 CATSDWPTDYSNQPQHF TGTGCCACCAGTGATTGGCCGACAGATTATAGCAATCAGCCCCAGCATTTT
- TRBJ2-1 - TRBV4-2 CASSQAHRSNEQFF TGTGCCAGCAGCCAAGCTCACAGGTCTAATGAGCAGTTCTTC
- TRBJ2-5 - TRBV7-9 CASSFSLEETQYF TGTGCCAGCAGCTTTAGCCTCGAAGAGACCCAGTACTTC
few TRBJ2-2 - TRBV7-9 CASSLGSGNTGELFF TGTGCCAGCAGCTTAGGGTCCGGGAACACCGGGGAGCTGTTTTTT
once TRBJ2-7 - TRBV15 CATSGQGGRKSSYEQYF TGTGCCACCAGCGGCCAGGGGGGGCGGAAGAGCTCCTACGAGCAGTACTTC
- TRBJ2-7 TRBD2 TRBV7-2 CASSLARTSGGPYEQYF TGTGCCAGCAGCTTAGCGCGGACTAGCGGGGGACCCTACGAGCAGTACTTC
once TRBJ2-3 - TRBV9 CASSAGTPADTQYF TGTGCCAGCAGCGCTGGGACCCCCGCAGATACGCAGTATTTT
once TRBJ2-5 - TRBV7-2 CATSGQRWYQETQYF TGTGCCACCTCGGGCCAGCGCTGGTACCAAGAGACCCAGTACTTC
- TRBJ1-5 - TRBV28 CASRQGAQPQHF TGTGCCAGCAGGCAGGGAGCTCAGCCCCAGCATTTT
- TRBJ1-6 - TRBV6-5 CASSYMASPLHF TGTGCCAGCAGTTATATGGCTTCACCCCTCCACTTT
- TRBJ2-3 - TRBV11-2 CASSSLLDTQYF TGTGCCAGCAGCTCCCTCCTAGATACGCAGTATTTT
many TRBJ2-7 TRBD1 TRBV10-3 CATAGTGVEQYF TGTGCCACCGCCGGGACAGGGGTCGAGCAGTACTTC
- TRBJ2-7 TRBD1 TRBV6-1 CASSEWGTGGLADEQYF TGTGCCAGCAGTGAATGGGGGACAGGCGGGTTGGCGGACGAGCAGTACTTC